One T cell receptor beta chain is described in this entry. Its cognate antigen has yet to be identified. Nothing much larger sits one base from this clone, and base qualities are not available. The source of the sample is a study of CD4+ T cells in melanoma (dated 2022 in TCRdb). About the investigation overall: The study investigated neoantigen-specific CD4+ T cells in human melanoma.

Trimming takes 6 bases from V and 5 bases from J, and the germline ends sit 10 bases apart. The CDR3 numbers 11 residues from cysteine through phenylalanine. Only the CDR3 region is kept as DNA, spanning 33 bases read in frame from base 1. Taken from the germline V gene (reference sequence), the CDR1 and CDR2 loops are GTSNPN and SVGIG. General conclusions and limits of the study: According to the report, neoantigen-specific CD4+ T cells in melanoma displayed diverse differentiation states. The report described a correlation between neoantigen-specific CD4+ T cells and the function of CD8+ T cells, macrophages and B cells.

The protocol used for the library was the immunoSEQ multiplex PCR assay. Imported from immuneACCESS, the table was reduced by TCRdb to in-frame sequences with V and J called. These copies leave out some clones; in studies compared against another copy, an unresolved V gene accounts for under half, and the cause of the remainder is not known. The sample contains about 5,700 clones, around 68% of them found a single time. 24% of the sample comes from the top ten. Donors were patients with melanoma. The sequence derives from a human donor with melanoma. The specimen sequenced was cells from a culture (not recorded whether cultured in vitro). The sequence links TRBV30 to TRBJ1-1; the D gene identity is not certain. The CDR3 protein: CACLRATEAFF. The DNA sequence reads TGTGCCTGCCTCCGGGCTACTGAAGCTTTCTTT.